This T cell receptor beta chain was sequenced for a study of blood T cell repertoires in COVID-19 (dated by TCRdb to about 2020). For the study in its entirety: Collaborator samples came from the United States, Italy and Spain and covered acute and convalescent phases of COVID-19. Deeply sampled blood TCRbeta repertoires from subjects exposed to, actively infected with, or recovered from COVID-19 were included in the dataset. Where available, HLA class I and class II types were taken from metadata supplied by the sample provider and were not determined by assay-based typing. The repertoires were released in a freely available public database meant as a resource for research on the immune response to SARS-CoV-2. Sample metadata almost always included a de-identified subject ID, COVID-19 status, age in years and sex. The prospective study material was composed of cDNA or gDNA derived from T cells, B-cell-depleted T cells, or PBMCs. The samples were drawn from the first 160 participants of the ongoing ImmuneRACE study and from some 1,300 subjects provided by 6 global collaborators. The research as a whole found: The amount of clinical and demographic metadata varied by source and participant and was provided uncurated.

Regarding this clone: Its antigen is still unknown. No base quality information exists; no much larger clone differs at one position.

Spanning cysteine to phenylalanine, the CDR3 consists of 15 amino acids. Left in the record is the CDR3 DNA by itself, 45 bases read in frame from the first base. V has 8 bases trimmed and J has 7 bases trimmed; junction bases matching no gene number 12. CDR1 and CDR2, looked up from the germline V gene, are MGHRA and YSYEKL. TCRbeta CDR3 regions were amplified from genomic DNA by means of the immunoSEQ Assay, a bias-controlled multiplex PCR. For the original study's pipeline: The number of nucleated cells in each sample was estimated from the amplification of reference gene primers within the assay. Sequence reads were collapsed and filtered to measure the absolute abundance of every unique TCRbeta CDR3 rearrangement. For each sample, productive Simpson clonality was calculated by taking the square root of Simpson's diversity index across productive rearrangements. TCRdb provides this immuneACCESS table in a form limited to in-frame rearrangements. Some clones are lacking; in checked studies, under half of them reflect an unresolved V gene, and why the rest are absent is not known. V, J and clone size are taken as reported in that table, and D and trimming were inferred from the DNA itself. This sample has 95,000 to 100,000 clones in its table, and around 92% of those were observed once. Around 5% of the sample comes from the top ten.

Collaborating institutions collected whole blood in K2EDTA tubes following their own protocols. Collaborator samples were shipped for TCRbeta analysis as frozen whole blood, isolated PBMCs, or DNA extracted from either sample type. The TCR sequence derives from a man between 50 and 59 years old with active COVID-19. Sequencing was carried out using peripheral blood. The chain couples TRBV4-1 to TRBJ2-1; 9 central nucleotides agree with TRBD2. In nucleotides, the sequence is TGCGCCAGCCGACCTCGGTTAGCGGGAGAAAATGAGCAGTTCTTC. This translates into CASRPRLAGENEQFF.